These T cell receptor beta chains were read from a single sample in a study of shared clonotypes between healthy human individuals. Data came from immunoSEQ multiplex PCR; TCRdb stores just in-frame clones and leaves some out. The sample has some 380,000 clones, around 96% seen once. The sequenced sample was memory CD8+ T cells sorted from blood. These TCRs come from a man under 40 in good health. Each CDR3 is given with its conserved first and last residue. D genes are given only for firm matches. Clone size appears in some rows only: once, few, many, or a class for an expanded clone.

CDR3 protein: CASSQDGGLAKNIQYF
CDR3 DNA: TGTGCCAGCAGCCAAGATGGCGGTCTAGCCAAAAACATTCAGTACTTC
J gene: TRBJ2-4
clone size: .
D gene: .
V gene: TRBV4-2

CDR3 protein: CASSPTAGSGANVLTF
CDR3 DNA: TGTGCCAGCTCGCCGACAGCCGGCTCTGGGGCCAACGTCCTGACTTTC
J gene: TRBJ2-6
clone size: .
D gene: .
V gene: TRBV18

CDR3 protein: CASSRQGIRQPQHF
CDR3 DNA: TGTGCCAGTAGTAGACAGGGGATAAGGCAGCCCCAGCATTTT
J gene: TRBJ1-5
clone size: .
D gene: TRBD1
V gene: TRBV19

CDR3 protein: CASSFPTGSTIGGYTF
CDR3 DNA: TGTGCCAGCAGTTTTCCCACAGGCTCCACAATCGGGGGCTACACCTTC
J gene: TRBJ1-2
clone size: .
D gene: .
V gene: TRBV28

CDR3 protein: CASSSRGQGTDTQYF
CDR3 DNA: TGTGCCAGCAGCTCACGGGGACAGGGCACAGATACGCAGTATTTT
J gene: TRBJ2-3
clone size: .
D gene: TRBD1
V gene: TRBV6-6

CDR3 protein: CASSSAGTESNYGYTF
CDR3 DNA: TGTGCCAGCAGTTCCGCTGGGACAGAATCTAACTATGGCTACACCTTC
J gene: TRBJ1-2
clone size: once
D gene: TRBD1
V gene: TRBV28

CDR3 protein: CSVGGQSGYTF
CDR3 DNA: TGCAGCGTTGGCGGACAGTCTGGCTACACCTTC
J gene: TRBJ1-2
clone size: .
D gene: .
V gene: TRBV29-1

CDR3 protein: CASSYRAEAFF
CDR3 DNA: TGTGCCAGCAGTTACAGGGCTGAAGCTTTCTTT
J gene: TRBJ1-1
clone size: .
D gene: .
V gene: TRBV6-6

CDR3 protein: CASSSWDTQYF
CDR3 DNA: TGTGCCAGCAGTTCGTGGGATACGCAGTATTTT
J gene: TRBJ2-3
clone size: .
D gene: .
V gene: TRBV2

CDR3 protein: CSPRGVQETQYF
CDR3 DNA: TGCAGCCCCAGGGGGGTCCAAGAGACCCAGTACTTC
J gene: TRBJ2-5
clone size: .
D gene: .
V gene: TRBV29-1

CDR3 protein: CASRPRLATTGELFF
CDR3 DNA: TGTGCCAGCAGGCCTCGGCTAGCGACGACCGGGGAGCTGTTTTTT
J gene: TRBJ2-2
clone size: .
D gene: .
V gene: TRBV9